The rows below give T cell receptor beta chains drawn from one sample of a study of T cells after yellow fever vaccination. TCRdb redid the calling of the 5' RACE reads with MiXCR, one entry per CDR3 protein. Of around 610,000 distinct CDR3 sequences listed, 13% are singletons. Sequenced material: PBMCs, taken on the day of the yellow fever booster vaccination. Source of these receptors: a man aged 30 to 39 who received the YFV17D yellow fever vaccine. The CDR3 runs from the conserved cysteine through the conserved F or W.

j_gene,len,v_gene,CDR3aa
TRBJ2-3,15,TRBV6-2/TRBV6-3,CASRPTSGVTDTQYF
TRBJ2-1,16,TRBV27,CASHRNRVSSYNEQFF
TRBJ2-3,14,TRBV6-2/TRBV6-3,CASRIPGALDTQYF
TRBJ1-6,12,TRBV2,CASSDELSPLHF
TRBJ2-7,13,TRBV2,CASSQDFGDEQYF
TRBJ2-5,13,TRBV15,CATSRDQGEAQYF
TRBJ2-7,15,TRBV7-7,CASSPSIAGAQEQYF
TRBJ2-7,19,TRBV6-1,CASSSTGVAGGRSLYEQYF
TRBJ2-1,15,TRBV7-3,CASSLPSGSHNEQFF
TRBJ2-7,13,TRBV7-2,CASSLGYGYEQYF
TRBJ2-3,13,TRBV6-6,CASRPRGTDTQYF
TRBJ1-2,13,TRBV4-3,CASSQDRVYGYTF
TRBJ2-1,13,TRBV29-1,CSVIGREYNEQFF
TRBJ2-1,16,TRBV9,CASSTLAGGRFNEQFF
TRBJ2-1,15,TRBV4-3,CASSQGLGLWNEQFF
TRBJ2-7,13,TRBV7-8,CASSVERGRDPYF
TRBJ2-5,12,TRBV20-1,CSAEQGMGTQYF
TRBJ2-1,16,TRBV7-8,CASSFSTSGSYNEQFF
TRBJ1-4,15,TRBV4-1,CASSQDEGRNEKLFF
TRBJ2-7,13,TRBV19,CASSTRFPYEQYF
TRBJ2-1,19,TRBV5-1,CASSLGGHPRDGAYNEQFF
TRBJ2-2,13,TRBV20-1,CSATDTGTGELFF
TRBJ2-7,15,TRBV7-2,CASSLSGYSSYEQYF
TRBJ2-7,13,TRBV11-2,CATLPLEPYEQYF
TRBJ2-7,14,TRBV7-2,CASSLGGTSYRQYF
TRBJ1-5,13,TRBV6-5,CASSYSHRQPQHF
TRBJ2-7,14,TRBV10-2,CASSETQGPYEQYF
TRBJ2-7,15,TRBV19,CASSIVGTSSYEQYF
TRBJ2-5,15,TRBV9,CASSRSGGLQETQYF
TRBJ1-5,17,TRBV4-3,CASSQGDPGHPYQPQHF
TRBJ1-2,16,TRBV5-1,CASSLEGTGTFYGYTF
TRBJ2-1,14,TRBV5-1,CASSLEISGIEQFF
TRBJ1-3,14,TRBV15,CATSRARGGNTIYF
TRBJ1-5,13,TRBV4-2,CASRENSNQPQHF
TRBJ1-2,15,TRBV7-2,CASSLKGQTNYGYTF
TRBJ2-1,20,TRBV5-4,CASSLPSRLAGASFMSEQFF
TRBJ2-4,16,TRBV6-2/TRBV6-3,CASSSQVYPAKNIQYF
TRBJ2-2,16,TRBV7-6,CASSLWDRVGTGELFF
TRBJ2-5,13,TRBV12-3/TRBV12-4,CASSHWDRETQYF
TRBJ2-7,15,TRBV9,CASSVEPGLSYEQYF
TRBJ2-7,17,TRBV5-1,CASSLGQGAPSSYEQYF